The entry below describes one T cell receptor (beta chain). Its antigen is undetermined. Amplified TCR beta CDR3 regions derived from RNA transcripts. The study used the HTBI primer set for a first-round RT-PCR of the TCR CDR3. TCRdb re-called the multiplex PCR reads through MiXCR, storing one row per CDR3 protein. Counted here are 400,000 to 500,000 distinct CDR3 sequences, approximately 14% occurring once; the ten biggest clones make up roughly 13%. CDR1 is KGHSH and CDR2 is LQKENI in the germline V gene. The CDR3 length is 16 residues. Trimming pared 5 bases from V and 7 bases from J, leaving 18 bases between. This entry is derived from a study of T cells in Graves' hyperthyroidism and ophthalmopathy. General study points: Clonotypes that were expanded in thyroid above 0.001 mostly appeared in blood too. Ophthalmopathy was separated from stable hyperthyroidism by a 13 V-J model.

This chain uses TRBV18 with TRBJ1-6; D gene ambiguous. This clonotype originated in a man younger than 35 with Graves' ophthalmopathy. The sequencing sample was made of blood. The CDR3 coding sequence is TGTGCCAGCTCAGCCCTGGACGGCGAGCTGAATTCACCCCTCCACTTT. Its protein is CASSALDGELNSPLHF.